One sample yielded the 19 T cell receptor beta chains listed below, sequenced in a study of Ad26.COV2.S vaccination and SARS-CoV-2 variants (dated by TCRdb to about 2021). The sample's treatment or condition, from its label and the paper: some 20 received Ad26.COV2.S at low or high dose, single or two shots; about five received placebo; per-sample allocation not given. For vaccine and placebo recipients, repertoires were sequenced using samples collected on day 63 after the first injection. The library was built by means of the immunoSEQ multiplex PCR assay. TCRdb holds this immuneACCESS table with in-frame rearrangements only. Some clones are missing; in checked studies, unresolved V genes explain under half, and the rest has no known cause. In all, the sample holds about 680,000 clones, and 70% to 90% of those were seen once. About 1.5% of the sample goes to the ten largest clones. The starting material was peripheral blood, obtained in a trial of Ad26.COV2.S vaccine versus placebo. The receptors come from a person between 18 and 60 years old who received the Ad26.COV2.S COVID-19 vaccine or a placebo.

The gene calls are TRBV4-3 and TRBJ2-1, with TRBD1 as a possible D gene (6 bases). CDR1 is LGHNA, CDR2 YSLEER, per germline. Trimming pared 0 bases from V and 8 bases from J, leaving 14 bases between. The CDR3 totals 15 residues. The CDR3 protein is CASSQEPRTAYEQFF. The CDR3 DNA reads TGCGCCAGCAGCCAAGAGCCGCGGACAGCTTATGAGCAGTTCTTC.

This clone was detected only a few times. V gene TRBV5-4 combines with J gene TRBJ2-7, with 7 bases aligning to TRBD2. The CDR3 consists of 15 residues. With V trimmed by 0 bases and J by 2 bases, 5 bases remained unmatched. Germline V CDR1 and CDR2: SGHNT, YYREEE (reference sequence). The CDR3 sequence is CASSLGAGPTYEQYF. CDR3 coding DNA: TGTGCCAGCAGCTTGGGAGCGGGACCAACCTACGAGCAGTACTTC.

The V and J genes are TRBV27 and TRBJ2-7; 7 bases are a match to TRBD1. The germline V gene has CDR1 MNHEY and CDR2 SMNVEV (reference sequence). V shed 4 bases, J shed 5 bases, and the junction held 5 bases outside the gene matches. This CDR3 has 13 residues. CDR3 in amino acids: CASSSTGVNEQYF. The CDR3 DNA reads TGTGCCAGCAGTTCTACAGGGGTAAACGAGCAGTACTTC.

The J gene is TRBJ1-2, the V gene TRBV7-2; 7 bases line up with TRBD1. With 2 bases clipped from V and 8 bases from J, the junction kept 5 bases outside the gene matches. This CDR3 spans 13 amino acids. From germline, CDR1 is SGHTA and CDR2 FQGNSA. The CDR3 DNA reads TGTGCCAGCAGCTTAACAGGGGAGGAAGGCTACACCTTC. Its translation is CASSLTGEEGYTF.

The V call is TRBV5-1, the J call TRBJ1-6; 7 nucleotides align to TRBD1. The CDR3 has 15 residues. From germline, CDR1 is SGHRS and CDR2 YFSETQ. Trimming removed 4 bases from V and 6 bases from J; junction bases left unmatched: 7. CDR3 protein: CASSDLNRGNSPLHF. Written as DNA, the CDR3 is TGCGCCAGCAGCGACCTAAACAGGGGTAATTCACCCCTCCACTTT.

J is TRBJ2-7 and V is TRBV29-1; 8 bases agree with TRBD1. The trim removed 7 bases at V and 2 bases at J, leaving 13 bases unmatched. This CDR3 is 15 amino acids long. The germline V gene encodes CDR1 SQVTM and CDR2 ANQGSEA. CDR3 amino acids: CSARAGQGITYEQYF. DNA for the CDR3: TGCAGCGCTAGGGCTGGACAGGGTATAACCTACGAGCAGTACTTC.

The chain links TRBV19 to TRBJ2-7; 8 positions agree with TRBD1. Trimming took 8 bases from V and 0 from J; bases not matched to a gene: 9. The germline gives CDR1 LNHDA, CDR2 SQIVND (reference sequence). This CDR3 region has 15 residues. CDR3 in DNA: TGTGCCAGTCAAGATCCAGGACAGGGCTCCTACGAGCAGTACTTC. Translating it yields CASQDPGQGSYEQYF.

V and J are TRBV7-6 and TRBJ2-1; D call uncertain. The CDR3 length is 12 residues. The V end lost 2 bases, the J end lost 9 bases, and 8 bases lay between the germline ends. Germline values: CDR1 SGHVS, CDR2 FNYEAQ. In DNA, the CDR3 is TGTGCCAGCAGCTTATGGGGATCTGAGCAGTTCTTC. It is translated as CASSLWGSEQFF.

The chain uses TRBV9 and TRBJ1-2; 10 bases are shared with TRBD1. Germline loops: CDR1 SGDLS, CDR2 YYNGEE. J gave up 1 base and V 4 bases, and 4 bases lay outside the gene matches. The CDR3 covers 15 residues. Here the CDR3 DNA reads TGTGCCAGCAGCCCCCGGGACAGGGGTAACTATGGCTACACCTTC. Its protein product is CASSPRDRGNYGYTF.

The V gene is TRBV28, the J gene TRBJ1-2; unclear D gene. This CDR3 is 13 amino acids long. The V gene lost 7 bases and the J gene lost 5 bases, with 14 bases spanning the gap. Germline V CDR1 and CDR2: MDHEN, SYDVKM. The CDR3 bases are TGTGCCAGCACCCAAGGGCAGCTTTATGGCTACACCTTC. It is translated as CASTQGQLYGYTF.

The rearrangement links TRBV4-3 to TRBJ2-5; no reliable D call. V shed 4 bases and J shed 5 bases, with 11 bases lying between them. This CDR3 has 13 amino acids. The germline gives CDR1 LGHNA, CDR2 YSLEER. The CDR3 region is CASSRTSGETQYF. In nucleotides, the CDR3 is TGCGCCAGCAGCCGAACATCGGGCGAGACCCAGTACTTC.

The CDR3 is CASSIDSAMKAFF. CDR3 nucleotides: TGTGCCAGCAGCATCGACAGTGCTATGAAAGCTTTCTTT. This sequence joins TRBV6-5 and TRBJ1-1; D possibly corresponds to TRBD1 (5 bases). There are 13 residues in the CDR3. V lost 6 bases and J 9 bases, leaving 17 bases between the germline ends. CDR1 is MNHEY and CDR2 is SVGAGI in the germline V gene.

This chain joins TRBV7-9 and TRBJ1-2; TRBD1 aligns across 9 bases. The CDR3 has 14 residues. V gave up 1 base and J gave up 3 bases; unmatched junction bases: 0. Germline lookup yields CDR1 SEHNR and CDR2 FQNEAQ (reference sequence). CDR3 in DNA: TGTGCCAGCAGCTTAGGGACAGGGGACTATGGCTACACCTTC. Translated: CASSLGTGDYGYTF.

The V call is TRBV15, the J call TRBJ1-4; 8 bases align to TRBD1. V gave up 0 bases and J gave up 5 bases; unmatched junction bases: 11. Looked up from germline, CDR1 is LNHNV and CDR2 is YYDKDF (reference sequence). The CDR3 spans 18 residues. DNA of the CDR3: TGTGCCACCAGCAGAGATGGGCCCGGACAGGGAGGCAATGAAAAACTGTTTTTT. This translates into CATSRDGPGQGGNEKLFF.

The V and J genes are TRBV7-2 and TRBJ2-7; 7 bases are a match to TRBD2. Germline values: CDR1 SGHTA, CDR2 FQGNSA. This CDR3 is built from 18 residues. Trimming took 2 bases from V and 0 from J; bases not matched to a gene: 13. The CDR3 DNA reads TGTGCCAGCAGCTTATTCCCTCCTAGCGGAGTCACCTCCTACGAGCAGTACTTC. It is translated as CASSLFPPSGVTSYEQYF.

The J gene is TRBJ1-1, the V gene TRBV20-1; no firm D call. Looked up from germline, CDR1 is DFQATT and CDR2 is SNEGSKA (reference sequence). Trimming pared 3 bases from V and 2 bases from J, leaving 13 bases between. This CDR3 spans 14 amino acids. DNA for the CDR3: TGCAGTGCTAGTTTGGGGTTCGGTAACACTGAAGCTTTCTTT. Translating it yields CSASLGFGNTEAFF.

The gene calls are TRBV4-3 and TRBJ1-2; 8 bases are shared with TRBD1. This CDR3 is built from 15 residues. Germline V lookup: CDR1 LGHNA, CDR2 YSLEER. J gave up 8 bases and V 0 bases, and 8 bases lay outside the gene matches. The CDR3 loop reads CASSQDQGARHGYTF. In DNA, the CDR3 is TGCGCCAGCAGCCAAGATCAGGGGGCGCGTCACGGCTACACCTTC.

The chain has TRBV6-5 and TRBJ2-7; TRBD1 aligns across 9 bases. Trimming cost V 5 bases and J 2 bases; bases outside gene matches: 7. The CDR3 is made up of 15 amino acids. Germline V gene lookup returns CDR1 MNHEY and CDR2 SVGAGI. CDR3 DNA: TGTGCCAGCAGTCTATCAGGACAGGGGCCCTACGAGCAGTACTTC. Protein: CASSLSGQGPYEQYF.

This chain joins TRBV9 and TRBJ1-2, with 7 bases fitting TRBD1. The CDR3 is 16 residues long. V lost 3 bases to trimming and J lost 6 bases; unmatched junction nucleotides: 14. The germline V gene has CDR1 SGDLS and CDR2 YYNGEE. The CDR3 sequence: CASSATPEGALNGYTF. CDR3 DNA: TGTGCCAGCAGCGCCACGCCCGAGGGGGCTTTGAATGGCTACACCTTC.